These T cell receptor beta chains were read from a single sample in a study of cytomegalovirus exposure and HLA in healthy donors. TCRdb keeps only in-frame clones here, not all; method: immunoSEQ multiplex PCR. In the table there are 85,000 to 90,000 clones, 85% of which are singletons. The sequenced sample was PBMCs. The receptor source for this set is a man aged 40-50 years in good health and CMV-seropositive. The CDR3 runs from the conserved cysteine through the conserved F or W. Fields, in order: V gene, CDR3 protein.

TRBV27 | CATRRGAGGDTGELFF
TRBV28 | CASSTTASYEFF
TRBV7-6 | CASSETGNNEQFF
TRBV29-1 | CSVRGGAITDTQYF
TRBV19 | CASSPWGGTNTGELFF
TRBV7-2 | CASSDQLTGLYEQYF
TRBV2 | CASSDDRGDSYEQYF
TRBV6-1 | CASSARGSYTDTQYF
TRBV5-1 | CASSLPGTATEAFF
TRBV10-3 | CAISRDSSSYEQYF
TRBV27 | CASSLRFRTGGSVTEAFF
TRBV9 | CASSVGGEALYEQYF
TRBV5-1 | CASSLTLRSTDGYTF
TRBV6-5 | CASSYPLDTQYF
TRBV19 | CASSIPFGGYTF
TRBV2 | CASLREESYNEQFF
TRBV10-1 | CASSESRQASGSTDTQYF
TRBV11-2 | CASSLVGTASSGNTIYF
TRBV5-8 | CASSLAVITEAFF
TRBV23-1 | CASERLAKNIQYF
TRBV7-9 | CSSSLGGQGAFF